This TCR beta chain was found in a study of beta chain features in type 1 diabetes. General study points: In every one of the four CD4+ subsets, TCRB CDR3s were moderately but significantly shorter in Type 1 diabetes patients.

The CDR3 sequence is 17 residues long. Germline CDR1 MGHDK, CDR2 SYGVNS. The V end was cut by 6 bases, the J end by 0 bases, with 20 bases between. This clone was observed a handful of times. Its antigen remains unknown. Expressed TCRB transcripts were sequenced because the isolated RNA had all been reverse transcribed beforehand. Sequenced by immunoSEQ multiplex PCR; TCRdb stores in-frame clones only, minus some. The table records approximately 160,000 clones, about 9.4% of them present only once. Sequenced material: central memory CD4+ T cells from blood. The TCR sequence derives from a man between 25 and 39 years old with type 1 diabetes. J is TRBJ1-1 and V is TRBV25-1; D is perhaps TRBD1 (6 bases). This CDR3 reads CASREDRRGVVNTEAFF. Here the CDR3 DNA reads TGTGCCAGCAGAGAAGACAGGCGCGGTGTTGTGAACACTGAAGCTTTCTTT.